This TCR beta chain was observed in a study of PD-L1 blockade in urothelial cancer (dated by TCRdb to 2017 to 2019). Looking at the study overall: All patients started therapy around 2014 and received atezolizumab 1,200 mg intravenously every 3 weeks. About 90% of the 29 patients were identified as males with urothelial cancer of bladder origin, and a prior smoking history was reported by 18 of 29 patients. Patients had an ECOG performance status of 0 or 1 and had received between 0 and 3 prior chemotherapy regimens. Blood samples were analyzed at 3 weeks after treatment start (second dose) and at 6 weeks after treatment start. A median of roughly 140,000 T cells and 65,000 to 90,000 unique TCRs was obtained from blood samples, and a median clonality of about 0.08 was observed. The study was an exploratory multi-omic analysis of somatic, immune and clinical correlates of response to PD-L1 blockade with atezolizumab in urothelial cancer. TCR sequencing covered pretreatment tumor samples and matched, serially collected peripheral blood taken before and after atezolizumab treatment. Progression-free survival longer than 6 months counted as durable clinical benefit, and TCR features were additionally tested against both progression-free and overall survival. Whole exome sequencing and RNA sequencing of pretreatment tumors were performed alongside TCR sequencing in the same patients. About 10 patients achieved durable clinical benefit and roughly 20 did not. Some 29 patients had pretreatment blood TCR-seq, some 25 had at least one posttreatment blood collection, and some 25 had tumor TCR-seq.

Per the germline V gene, KGHSH is the CDR1 and LQKENI is the CDR2. V loses 1 base at its end and J loses 7 bases; junction bases beyond the gene matches: 6. The CDR3 has 15 amino acids, counting the end cysteine and phenylalanine. Just the 45-base CDR3 DNA is kept, in frame starting at base 1. What the authors observed across the whole study: Small sample size (n ≈ 30) and many exploratory analyses mean the results are intended to be hypothesis-generating. A pretreatment peripheral blood TCR clonality below the median was linked to improved progression-free and overall survival. Patients with durable benefit showed greater expansion of tumor-associated TCR clones in peripheral blood 3 weeks after starting treatment (n = 22, p = 0.022).

This specimen's time point label, per the study, means: pretreatment peripheral blood. The cohort comprised fewer than 35 patients with locally advanced or metastatic urothelial carcinoma treated at Memorial Sloan Kettering on a trial protocol. Peripheral blood mononuclear cells were collected pretreatment and during treatment, at between 1 and 8 total time points per patient. The Qiagen DNeasy Blood extraction kit was used to purify genomic DNA from total PBMCs and tumor samples. PBMCs were collected pretreatment and during treatment, and were isolated and stored as previously described. Synthetic TCR analog templates were spiked into each PCR so that absolute template abundance could be estimated from read counts. TCRbeta CDR3 regions were amplified from genomic DNA with bias-controlled V and J gene primers using the immunoSEQ assay. Rearranged TCRbeta segments were sequenced at approximately 20X coverage. As for how the authors treated the data: Clustering was used to correct sequencing errors, and CDR3s were annotated against IMGT to assign V, D and J genes. Only productive TCRbeta rearrangements were used in downstream analyses, excluding out-of-frame or stop-codon sequences. Clonality was computed as one minus Shannon entropy normalized by the log of the number of unique productive sequences. Fisher's exact test with Benjamini-Hochberg correction, at a threshold of adjusted p below 0.01, was used to find clones that differed between time points or between blood and tumor. Imported from immuneACCESS, the table was reduced by TCRdb to in-frame sequences with V and J called. These copies leave out some clones; in studies compared against another copy, an unresolved V gene accounts for under half, and the cause of the remainder is not known. The DNA was the basis for D and trimming; V, J and clone size are from that table. The sample records tens of thousands of clones, around 81% of which are singletons. Jointly, the top ten make up 2.5% to 4% of the sample.

A note on this clone: Its antigen remains unidentified. It has no much larger one-base neighbor in the sample; base qualities were not kept.

Source: PBMCs, taken around atezolizumab (anti-PD-L1) treatment. This receptor was obtained from a man in his 70s with urothelial cancer. The chain uses TRBV18 and TRBJ1-4; a stretch of 7 junction bases matches TRBD1. Here is the DNA: TGTGCCAGCTCACCACGGACAGGTGGTCGTGAAAAACTGTTTTTT. Translated, it reads CASSPRTGGREKLFF.